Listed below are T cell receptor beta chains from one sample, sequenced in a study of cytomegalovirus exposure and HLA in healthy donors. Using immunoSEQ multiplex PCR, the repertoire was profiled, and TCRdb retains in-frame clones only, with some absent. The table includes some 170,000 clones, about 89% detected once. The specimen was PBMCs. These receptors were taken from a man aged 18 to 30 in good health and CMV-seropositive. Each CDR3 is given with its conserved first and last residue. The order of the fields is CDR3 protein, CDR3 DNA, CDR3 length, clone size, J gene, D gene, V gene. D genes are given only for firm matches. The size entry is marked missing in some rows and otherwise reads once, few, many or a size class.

CASSRDRGYEQYF | TGTGCCAGCAGCCGGGACAGGGGTTACGAGCAGTACTTC | 13 | once | TRBJ2-7 | TRBD1 | TRBV6-1
CASSHPWEGPNEKLFF | TGCGCCAGCAGCCACCCCTGGGAGGGTCCTAATGAAAAACTGTTTTTT | 16 | - | TRBJ1-4 | - | TRBV4-1
CASSLEGREAFF | TGTGCCAGCAGCTTGGAGGGGCGTGAAGCTTTCTTT | 12 | once | TRBJ1-1 | - | TRBV7-9
CASSPAGGEGGTDTQYF | TGTGCCAGCAGCCCGGCGGGGGGGGAGGGGGGCACAGATACGCAGTATTTT | 17 | - | TRBJ2-3 | TRBD2 | TRBV13
CASSFSRGDEQYF | TGTGCCAGCAGCTTTAGTCGGGGGGACGAGCAGTACTTC | 13 | - | TRBJ2-7 | TRBD2 | TRBV11-1
CASRLVSVPRGETQYF | TGTGCAAGTCGCTTAGTCTCTGTTCCGCGAGGAGAGACCCAGTACTTC | 16 | - | TRBJ2-5 | - | TRBV12-2
CASSSGMIEQFF | TGTGCCAGCAGTTCGGGAATGATTGAGCAGTTCTTC | 12 | - | TRBJ2-1 | - | TRBV9
CASSDGQGSNYGYTF | TGTGCCAGCAGCGACGGACAGGGTAGCAACTATGGCTACACCTTC | 15 | - | TRBJ1-2 | TRBD1 | TRBV7-9
CASSGPNRGQAWDETQYF | TGTGCCAGCAGTGGCCCTAACAGGGGGCAGGCGTGGGATGAGACCCAGTACTTC | 18 | - | TRBJ2-5 | TRBD1 | TRBV2
CATDWNNEQFF | TGTGCCACCGACTGGAACAATGAGCAGTTCTTC | 11 | - | TRBJ2-1 | - | TRBV30
CASSLKLVGLAAGELFF | TGTGCCAGCAGCTTGAAGTTAGTCGGACTAGCGGCCGGGGAGCTGTTTTTT | 17 | - | TRBJ2-2 | TRBD2 | TRBV7-2
CASRGTSNTEAFF | TGCGCCAGCAGGGGGACATCGAACACTGAAGCTTTCTTT | 13 | - | TRBJ1-1 | - | TRBV5-1
CASSPRTGRRPFF | TGTGCCAGCAGCCCCAGGACAGGGCGGAGGCCTTTCTTT | 13 | few | TRBJ1-1 | TRBD1 | TRBV7-9
CASCDTWNTEAFF | TGTGCCAGCTGCGACACATGGAACACTGAAGCTTTCTTT | 13 | - | TRBJ1-1 | - | TRBV6-5
CASSQETGAWRPQHF | TGCGCCAGCAGCCAAGAGACAGGGGCCTGGCGGCCCCAGCATTTT | 15 | - | TRBJ1-5 | TRBD1 | TRBV4-1
CASRREGTGELFF | TGCGCCAGCCGTAGGGAGGGCACCGGGGAGCTGTTTTTT | 13 | - | TRBJ2-2 | TRBD2 | TRBV5-1
CASTQLAGAGANVLTF | TGTGCCAGTACCCAACTAGCGGGGGCAGGGGCCAACGTCCTGACTTTC | 16 | - | TRBJ2-6 | TRBD2 | TRBV19
CASSLSAGGAYEQYF | TGTGCCAGCAGTTTATCGGCGGGAGGGGCCTACGAGCAGTACTTC | 15 | once | TRBJ2-7 | TRBD2 | TRBV27
CASSQGAGELPEQFF | TGCGCCAGCAGCCAAGGGGCCGGGGAGCTTCCTGAGCAGTTCTTC | 15 | - | TRBJ2-1 | - | TRBV4-1
CSVDIGAGDTQYF | TGCAGCGTTGATATAGGGGCAGGAGATACGCAGTATTTT | 13 | - | TRBJ2-3 | - | TRBV29-1
CASSARTGADEKLFF | TGTGCCAGCAGCGCAAGGACAGGGGCTGATGAAAAACTGTTTTTT | 15 | - | TRBJ1-4 | TRBD1 | TRBV9
CASSVNSNEQFF | TGTGCCAGCAGCGTAAACAGCAATGAGCAGTTCTTC | 12 | - | TRBJ2-1 | - | TRBV9
CASAYGGAEAFF | TGTGCCAGCGCCTATGGAGGGGCTGAAGCTTTCTTT | 12 | - | TRBJ1-1 | - | TRBV5-4
CASSQDQGQGITTNEKLFF | TGTGCCAGCAGCCAAGATCAGGGACAGGGGATAACAACTAATGAAAAACTGTTTTTT | 19 | - | TRBJ1-4 | TRBD1 | TRBV14